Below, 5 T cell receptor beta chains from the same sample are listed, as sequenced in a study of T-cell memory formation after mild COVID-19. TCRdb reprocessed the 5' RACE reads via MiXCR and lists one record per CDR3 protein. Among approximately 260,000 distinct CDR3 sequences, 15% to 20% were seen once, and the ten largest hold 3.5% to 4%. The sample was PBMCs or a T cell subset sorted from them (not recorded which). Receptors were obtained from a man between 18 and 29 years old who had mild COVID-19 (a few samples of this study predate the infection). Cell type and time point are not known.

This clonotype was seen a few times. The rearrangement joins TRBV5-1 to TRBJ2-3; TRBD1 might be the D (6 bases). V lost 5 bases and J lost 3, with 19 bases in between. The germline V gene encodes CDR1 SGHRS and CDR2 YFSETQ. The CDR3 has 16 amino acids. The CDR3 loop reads CASRRGTGSLTDTQYF. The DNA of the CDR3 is TGCGCCAGCAGGCGAGGTACAGGGTCCCTTACAGATACGCAGTATTTT.

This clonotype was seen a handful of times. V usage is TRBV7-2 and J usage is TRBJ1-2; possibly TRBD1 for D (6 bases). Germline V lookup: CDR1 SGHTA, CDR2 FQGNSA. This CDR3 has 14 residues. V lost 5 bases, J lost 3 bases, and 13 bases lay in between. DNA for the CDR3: TGTGCCAGCAGCGACGGGGGCGTGTACTATGGCTACACCTTC. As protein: CASSDGGVYYGYTF. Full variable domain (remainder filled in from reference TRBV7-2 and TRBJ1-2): GAGVSQSPSNKVTEKGKDVELRCDPISGHTALYWYRQSLGQGLEFLIYFQGNSAPDKSGLPSDRFSAERTGGSVSTLTIQRTQQEDSAVYLCASSDGGVYYGYTFGSGTRLTVV.

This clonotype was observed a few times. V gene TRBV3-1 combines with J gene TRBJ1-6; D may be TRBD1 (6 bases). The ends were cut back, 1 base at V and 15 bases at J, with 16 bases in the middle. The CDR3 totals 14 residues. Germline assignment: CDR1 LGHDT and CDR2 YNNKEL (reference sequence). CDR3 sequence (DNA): TGTGCCAGCAGCCAAGTTACACGGGGGGCTTACCTCCACTTT. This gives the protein CASSQVTRGAYLHF.

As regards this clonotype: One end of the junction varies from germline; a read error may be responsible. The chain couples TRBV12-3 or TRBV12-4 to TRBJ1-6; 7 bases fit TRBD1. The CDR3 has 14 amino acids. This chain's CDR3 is CASRVTGSESPIHF. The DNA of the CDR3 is TGTGCCAGCAGGGTGACAGGGTCGGAATCACCCATCCACTTT.

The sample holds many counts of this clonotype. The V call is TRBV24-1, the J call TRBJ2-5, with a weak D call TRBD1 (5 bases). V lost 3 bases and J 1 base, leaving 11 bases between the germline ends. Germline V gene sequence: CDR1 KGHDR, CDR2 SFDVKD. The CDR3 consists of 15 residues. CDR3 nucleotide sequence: TGTGCCACCAGTGATGACACCAGGGTCCAAGAGACCCAGTACTTC. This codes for CATSDDTRVQETQYF.